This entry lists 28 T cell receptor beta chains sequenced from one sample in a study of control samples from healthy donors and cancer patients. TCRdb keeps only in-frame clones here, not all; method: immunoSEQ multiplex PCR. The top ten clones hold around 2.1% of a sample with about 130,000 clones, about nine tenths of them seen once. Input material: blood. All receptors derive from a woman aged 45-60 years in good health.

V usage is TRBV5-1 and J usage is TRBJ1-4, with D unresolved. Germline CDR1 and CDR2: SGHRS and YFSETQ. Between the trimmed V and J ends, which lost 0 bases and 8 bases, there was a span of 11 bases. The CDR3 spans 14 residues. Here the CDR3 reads CASSLAGIREKLFF. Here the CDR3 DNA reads TGCGCCAGCAGCTTGGCGGGGATTAGGGAAAAACTGTTTTTT.

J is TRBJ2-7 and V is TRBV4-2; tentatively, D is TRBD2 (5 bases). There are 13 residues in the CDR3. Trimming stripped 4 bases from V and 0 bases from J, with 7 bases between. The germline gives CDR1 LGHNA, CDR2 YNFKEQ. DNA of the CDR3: TGTGCCAGCAGCCCCGGACTCTCCTACGAGCAGTACTTC. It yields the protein CASSPGLSYEQYF.

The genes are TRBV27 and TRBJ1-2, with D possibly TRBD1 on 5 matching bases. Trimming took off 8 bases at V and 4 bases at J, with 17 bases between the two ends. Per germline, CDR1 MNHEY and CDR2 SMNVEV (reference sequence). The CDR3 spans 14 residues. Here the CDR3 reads CASGRDRNFYGYTF. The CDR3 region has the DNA TGTGCCAGCGGAAGGGACCGAAACTTCTATGGCTACACCTTC.

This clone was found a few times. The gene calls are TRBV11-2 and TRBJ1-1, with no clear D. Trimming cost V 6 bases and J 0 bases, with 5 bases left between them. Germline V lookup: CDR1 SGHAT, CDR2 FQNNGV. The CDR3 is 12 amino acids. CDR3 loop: CASRRMNTEAFF. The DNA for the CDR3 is TGTGCCAGCAGAAGAATGAACACTGAAGCTTTCTTT.

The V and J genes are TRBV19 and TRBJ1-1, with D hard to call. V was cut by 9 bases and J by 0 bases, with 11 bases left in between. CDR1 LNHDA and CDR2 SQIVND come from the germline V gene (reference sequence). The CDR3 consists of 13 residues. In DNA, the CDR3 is TGTGCCAGCACGGTACACATGAACACTGAAGCTTTCTTT. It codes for CASTVHMNTEAFF.

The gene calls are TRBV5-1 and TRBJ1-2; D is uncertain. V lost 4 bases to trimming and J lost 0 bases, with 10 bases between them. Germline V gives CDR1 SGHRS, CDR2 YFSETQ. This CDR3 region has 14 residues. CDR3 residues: CASSPAAANYGYTF. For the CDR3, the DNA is TGCGCCAGCAGCCCGGCAGCCGCTAACTATGGCTACACCTTC.

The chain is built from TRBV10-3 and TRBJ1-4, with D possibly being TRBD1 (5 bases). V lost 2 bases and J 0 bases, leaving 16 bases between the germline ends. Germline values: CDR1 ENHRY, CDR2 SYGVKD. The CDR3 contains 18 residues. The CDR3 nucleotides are TGTGCCATCAGTGAGGGCTTGGGGCGCTCTGCAACTAATGAAAAACTGTTTTTT. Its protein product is CAISEGLGRSATNEKLFF.

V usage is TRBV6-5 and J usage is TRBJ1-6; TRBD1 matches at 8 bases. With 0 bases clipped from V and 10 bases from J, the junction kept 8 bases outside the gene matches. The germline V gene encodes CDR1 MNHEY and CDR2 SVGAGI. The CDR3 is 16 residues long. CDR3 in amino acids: CASSYSGQGGYSPLHF. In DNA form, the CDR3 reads TGTGCCAGCAGTTACTCAGGACAGGGAGGATACTCACCCCTCCACTTT.

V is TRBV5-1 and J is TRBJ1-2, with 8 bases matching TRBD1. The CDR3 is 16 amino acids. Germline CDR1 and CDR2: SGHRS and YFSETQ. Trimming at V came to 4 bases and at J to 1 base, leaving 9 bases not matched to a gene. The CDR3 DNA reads TGCGCCAGCAGCCGACAGGGGATGGGTCTTAACTATGGCTACACCTTC. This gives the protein CASSRQGMGLNYGYTF.

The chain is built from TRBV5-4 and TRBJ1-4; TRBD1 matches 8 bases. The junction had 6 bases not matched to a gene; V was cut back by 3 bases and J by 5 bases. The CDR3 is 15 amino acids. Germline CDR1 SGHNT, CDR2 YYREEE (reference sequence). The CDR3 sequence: CASSSRTGQNEKLFF. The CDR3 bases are TGTGCCAGCAGCTCTCGGACAGGGCAGAATGAAAAACTGTTTTTT. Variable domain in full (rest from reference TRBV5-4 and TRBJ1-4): ETGVTQSPTHLIKTRGQQVTLRCSSQSGHNTVSWYQQALGQGPQFIFQYYREEENGRGNFPPRFSGLQFPNYSSELNVNALELDDSALYLCASSSRTGQNEKLFFGSGTQLSVL.

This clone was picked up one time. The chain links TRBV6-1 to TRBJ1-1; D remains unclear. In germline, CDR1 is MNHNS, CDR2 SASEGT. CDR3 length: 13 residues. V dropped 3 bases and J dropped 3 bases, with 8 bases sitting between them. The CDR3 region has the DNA TGTGCCAGCAGTGATCGGGGTTACACTGAAGCTTTCTTT. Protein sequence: CASSDRGYTEAFF.

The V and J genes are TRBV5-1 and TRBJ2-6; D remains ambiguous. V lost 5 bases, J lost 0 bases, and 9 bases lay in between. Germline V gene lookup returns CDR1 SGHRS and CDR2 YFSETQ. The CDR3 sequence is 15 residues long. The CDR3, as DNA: TGCGCCAGCAGGGGTTACGGCTCTGGGGCCAACGTCCTGACTTTC. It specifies CASRGYGSGANVLTF.

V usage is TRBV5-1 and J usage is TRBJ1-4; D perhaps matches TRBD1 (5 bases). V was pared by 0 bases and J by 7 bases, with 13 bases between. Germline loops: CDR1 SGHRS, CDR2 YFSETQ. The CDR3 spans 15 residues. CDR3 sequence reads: CASSLGFQGGEKLFF. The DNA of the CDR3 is TGCGCCAGCAGCTTGGGTTTTCAGGGAGGTGAAAAACTGTTTTTT.

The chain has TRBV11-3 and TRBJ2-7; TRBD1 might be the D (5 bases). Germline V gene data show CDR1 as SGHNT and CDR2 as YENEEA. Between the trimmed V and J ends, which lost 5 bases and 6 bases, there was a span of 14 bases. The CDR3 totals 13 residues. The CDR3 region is CASSPGPGSEQYF. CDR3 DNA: TGTGCCAGCAGCCCAGGGCCCGGGTCCGAGCAGTACTTC.

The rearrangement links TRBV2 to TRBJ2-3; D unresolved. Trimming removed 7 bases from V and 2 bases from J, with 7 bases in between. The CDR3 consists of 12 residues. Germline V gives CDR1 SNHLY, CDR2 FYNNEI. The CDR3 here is CASKENTDTQYF. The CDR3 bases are TGTGCCAGCAAAGAGAACACAGATACGCAGTATTTT.

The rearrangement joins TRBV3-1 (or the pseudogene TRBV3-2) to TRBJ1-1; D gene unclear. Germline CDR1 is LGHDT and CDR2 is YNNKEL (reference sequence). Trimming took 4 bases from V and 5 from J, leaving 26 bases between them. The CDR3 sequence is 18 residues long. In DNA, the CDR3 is TGTGCCAGCAGCCCAGGTAGGATGGGGAAAGTACTGGGAACTGAAGCTTTCTTT. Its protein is CASSPGRMGKVLGTEAFF.

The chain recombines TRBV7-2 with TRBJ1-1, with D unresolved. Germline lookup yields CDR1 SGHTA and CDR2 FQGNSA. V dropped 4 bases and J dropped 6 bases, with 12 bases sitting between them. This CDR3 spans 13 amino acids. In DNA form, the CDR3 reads TGTGCCAGCAGCTCCTGGCTAAGGCCTGAAGCTTTCTTT. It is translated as CASSSWLRPEAFF.

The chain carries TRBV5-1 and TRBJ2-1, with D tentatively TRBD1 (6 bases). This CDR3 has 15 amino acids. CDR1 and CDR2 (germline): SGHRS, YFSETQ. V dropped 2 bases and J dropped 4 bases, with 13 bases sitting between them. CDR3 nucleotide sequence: TGCGCCAGCAGCTTAACAGGGTCGTTGTACAATGAGCAGTTCTTC. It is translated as CASSLTGSLYNEQFF.

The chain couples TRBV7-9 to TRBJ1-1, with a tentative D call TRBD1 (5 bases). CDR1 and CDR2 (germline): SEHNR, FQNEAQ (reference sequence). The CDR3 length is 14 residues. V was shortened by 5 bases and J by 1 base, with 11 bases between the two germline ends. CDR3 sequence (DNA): TGTGCCAGCAGCCTACCGACAGCGAACACTGAAGCTTTCTTT. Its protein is CASSLPTANTEAFF. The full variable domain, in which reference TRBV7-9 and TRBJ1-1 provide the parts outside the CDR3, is DTGVSQNPRHKITKRGQNVTFRCDPISEHNRLYWYRQTLGQGPEFLTYFQNEAQLEKSRLLSDRFSAERPKGSFSTLEIQRTEQGDSAMYLCASSLPTANTEAFFGQGTRLTVV.

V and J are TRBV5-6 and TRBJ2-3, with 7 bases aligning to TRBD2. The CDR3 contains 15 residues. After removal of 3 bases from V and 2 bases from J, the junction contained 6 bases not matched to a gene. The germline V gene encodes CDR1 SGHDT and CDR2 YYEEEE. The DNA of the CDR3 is TGTGCCAGCAGCTATCTAGCGGAGAACACAGATACGCAGTATTTT. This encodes CASSYLAENTDTQYF.

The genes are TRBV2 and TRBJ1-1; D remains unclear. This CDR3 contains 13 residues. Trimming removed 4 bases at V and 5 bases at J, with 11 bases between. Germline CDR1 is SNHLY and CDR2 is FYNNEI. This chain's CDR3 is CASSGLGRTEAFF. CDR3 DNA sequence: TGTGCCAGCAGTGGCTTAGGGAGAACTGAAGCTTTCTTT.

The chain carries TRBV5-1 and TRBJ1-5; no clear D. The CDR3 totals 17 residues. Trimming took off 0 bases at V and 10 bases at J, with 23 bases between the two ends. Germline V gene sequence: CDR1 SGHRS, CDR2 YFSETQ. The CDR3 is CASSLGLYPVPFEPQHF. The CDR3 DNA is TGCGCCAGCAGCTTGGGTCTTTATCCGGTCCCTTTTGAACCCCAGCATTTT.

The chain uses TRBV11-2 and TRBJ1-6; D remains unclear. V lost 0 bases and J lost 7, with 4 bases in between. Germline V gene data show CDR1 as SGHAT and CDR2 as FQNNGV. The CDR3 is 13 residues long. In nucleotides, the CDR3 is TGTGCCAGCAGCTTAGAAGGCAATTCACCCCTCCACTTT. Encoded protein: CASSLEGNSPLHF.

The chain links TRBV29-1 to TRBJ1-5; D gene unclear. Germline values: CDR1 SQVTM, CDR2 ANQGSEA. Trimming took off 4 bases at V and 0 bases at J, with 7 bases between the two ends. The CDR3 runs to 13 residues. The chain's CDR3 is CSVAENSNQPQHF. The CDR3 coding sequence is TGCAGCGTTGCCGAAAATAGCAATCAGCCCCAGCATTTT.

The CDR3 protein is CASSSPRDRGTDTQYF. Here the CDR3 DNA reads TGTGCCAGCAGTTCGCCCCGGGACAGGGGTACAGATACGCAGTATTTT. The chain has TRBV27 and TRBJ2-3; 10 bases align to TRBD1. This CDR3 comprises 16 residues. Trimming removed 4 bases from V and 3 bases from J; junction bases left unmatched: 7. Germline V gene lookup returns CDR1 MNHEY and CDR2 SMNVEV (reference sequence).

In nucleotides, the CDR3 is TGTGCCAGCGACTGGGGGAACACCGGGGAGCTGTTTTTT. It is translated as CASDWGNTGELFF. This chain links TRBV7-9 with TRBJ2-2; D gene unclear. Trimming pared 8 bases from V and 1 base from J, leaving 8 bases between. The CDR3 loop spans 13 amino acids. The germline V gene encodes CDR1 SEHNR and CDR2 FQNEAQ (reference sequence).

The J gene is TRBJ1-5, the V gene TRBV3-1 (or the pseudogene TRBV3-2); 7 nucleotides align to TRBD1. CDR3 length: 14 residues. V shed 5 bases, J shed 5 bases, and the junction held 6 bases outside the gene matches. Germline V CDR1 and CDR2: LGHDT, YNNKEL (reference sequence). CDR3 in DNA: TGTGCCAGCAGCGATACTACAGGGGATCAGCCCCAGCATTTT. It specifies CASSDTTGDQPQHF.

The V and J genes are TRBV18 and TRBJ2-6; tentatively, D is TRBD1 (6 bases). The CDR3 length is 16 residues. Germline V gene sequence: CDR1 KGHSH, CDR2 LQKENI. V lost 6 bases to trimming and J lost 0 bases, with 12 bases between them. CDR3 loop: CASSDSAASGANVLTF. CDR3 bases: TGTGCCAGCTCGGACAGTGCCGCCTCTGGGGCCAACGTCCTGACTTTC.